A single sample is the source of the 13 T cell receptor beta chains below, sequenced in a study of blood T cell repertoires in COVID-19. Generated by immunoSEQ multiplex PCR, the TCRdb table keeps only in-frame clones and is missing some. Of under 200,000 clones listed, around nine tenths were seen once; the top ten hold 5.5% to 7%. The sequencing input was peripheral blood. The origin of the receptors is a man in his forties or fifties with active or convalescent COVID-19.

The V gene is TRBV7-2, the J gene TRBJ2-3; TRBD1 matches at 8 bases. The V and J ends lost 5 bases and 2 bases, in that order; junction bases with no gene match: 6. The germline CDR1 and CDR2 sequences are SGHTA and FQGNSA. The CDR3 has 15 residues. This chain's CDR3 is CASSPDRGNTDTQYF. The CDR3 region has the DNA TGTGCCAGCAGCCCCGACAGGGGCAACACAGATACGCAGTATTTT.

On this clone: The sample holds other DNA sequences that translate to the same CDR3. The chain employs TRBV6-5 and TRBJ2-2; 8 positions agree with TRBD1. Germline V gives CDR1 MNHEY, CDR2 SVGAGI. The CDR3 is 14 residues long. V lost 3 bases to trimming and J lost 8 bases; unmatched junction nucleotides: 5. CDR3 protein: CASSYATGVGELFF. In DNA, the CDR3 is TGTGCCAGCAGTTATGCGACAGGGGTAGGGGAGCTGTTTTTT.

The chain is built from TRBV10-3 and TRBJ2-7; D is uncertain. This CDR3 has 14 residues. The germline V gene has CDR1 ENHRY and CDR2 SYGVKD. Trimming shortened V by 0 bases and J by 4 bases, and 10 bases separated the two germline ends. Here the CDR3 reads CAISESGVLYEQYF. DNA for the CDR3: TGTGCCATCAGTGAGTCAGGAGTCCTATACGAGCAGTACTTC.

DNA for the CDR3: TGTGCCAGTAGAGTTAGCGGGATGGGGCATGAGCAGTTCTTC. Protein product: CASRVSGMGHEQFF. The chain recombines TRBV19 with TRBJ2-1, with 8 bases that match TRBD2. Germline assignment: CDR1 LNHDA and CDR2 SQIVND (reference sequence). V trimming: 6 bases; J trimming: 8 bases; junction bases outside the gene matches: 9. The CDR3 runs 14 residues.

The V gene is TRBV14, the J gene TRBJ2-5; D gene ambiguous. Germline loops: CDR1 SGHDN, CDR2 FVKESK. V lost 3 bases and J lost 4, with 15 bases in between. This CDR3 comprises 15 residues. The CDR3 here is CASSHLVTGGETQYF. The DNA of the CDR3 is TGTGCCAGCAGCCACCTTGTTACGGGTGGAGAGACCCAGTACTTC.

The chain couples TRBV2 to TRBJ2-1; D is unresolved. Deletions cut 7 bases from V and 4 bases from J, with 14 bases between. Germline V CDR1 and CDR2: SNHLY, FYNNEI. The CDR3 contains 14 residues. The CDR3 sequence: CASKPISLYNEQFF. The CDR3 DNA reads TGTGCCAGCAAGCCGATTTCCCTATACAATGAGCAGTTCTTC.

V is TRBV11-3 and J is TRBJ2-5, with D tentatively TRBD2 (6 bases). The germline V and J ends were trimmed by 5 bases and 7 bases, with 20 bases remaining between them. CDR1 and CDR2 from the germline V gene are SGHNT and YENEEA. The CDR3 has 15 amino acids. This chain's CDR3 is CASSLIGRGEGTQYF. In DNA form, the CDR3 reads TGTGCCAGCAGCCTCATAGGGCGGGGCGAGGGGACCCAGTACTTC.

The chain recombines TRBV2 with TRBJ1-1, with D tentatively TRBD1 (6 bases). Germline CDR1 is SNHLY and CDR2 is FYNNEI. This CDR3 comprises 14 residues. V lost 10 bases, J lost 5 bases, and 20 bases lay in between. The CDR3 reads CATHLRGAGTEAFF. In DNA, the CDR3 is TGTGCCACCCACCTACGGGGGGCCGGAACTGAAGCTTTCTTT.

The genes are TRBV11-2 and TRBJ2-3; no clear D gene. Trimming left V 0 bases short and J 3 bases short, with 7 bases between. The CDR3 spans 14 residues. Germline CDR1 is SGHAT and CDR2 is FQNNGV. The CDR3 nucleotides read TGTGCCAGCAGCTTAGAGCCGACAACAGATACGCAGTATTTT. Protein product: CASSLEPTTDTQYF.

The chain uses TRBV7-6 and TRBJ2-1; 8 bases map to TRBD1. The V gene's germline CDR1 is SGHVS and CDR2 FNYEAQ. V was pared by 5 bases and J by 7 bases, with 10 bases of the junction left unmatched. The length of the CDR3 is 15 residues. The CDR3 loop is CASSRTGSETNEQFF. DNA of the CDR3: TGTGCCAGCAGCCGGACAGGGTCCGAAACGAATGAGCAGTTCTTC.

The V gene is TRBV18, the J gene TRBJ2-3, with 7 bases lining up with TRBD1. Looked up from germline, CDR1 is KGHSH and CDR2 is LQKENI. This CDR3 has 17 amino acids. With V trimmed by 6 bases and J by 3 bases, 15 bases remained unmatched. The CDR3 here is CASSQTVETGETDTQYF. The CDR3 nucleotides read TGTGCCAGCTCCCAGACCGTAGAAACAGGGGAGACAGATACGCAGTATTTT.

V gene TRBV27 combines with J gene TRBJ2-7; 9 bases line up with TRBD1. CDR1 and CDR2 (germline): MNHEY, SMNVEV (reference sequence). The CDR3 has 14 residues. V gave up 6 bases and J gave up 4 bases; unmatched junction bases: 7. For the CDR3, the DNA is TGTGCCAGCAGGCCCACAGGGGGCTTTTACGAGCAGTACTTC. Translation: CASRPTGGFYEQYF.

The V and J genes are TRBV6-5 and TRBJ2-7, with 10 bases lining up with TRBD2. Germline CDR1 is MNHEY and CDR2 is SVGAGI. The V and J ends lost 6 bases and 10 bases, in that order; junction bases with no gene match: 9. The CDR3 length is 13 residues. The CDR3 region is CASRPLAGAEQYF. For the CDR3, the DNA is TGTGCCAGCAGGCCGCTAGCGGGAGCGGAACAGTACTTC.